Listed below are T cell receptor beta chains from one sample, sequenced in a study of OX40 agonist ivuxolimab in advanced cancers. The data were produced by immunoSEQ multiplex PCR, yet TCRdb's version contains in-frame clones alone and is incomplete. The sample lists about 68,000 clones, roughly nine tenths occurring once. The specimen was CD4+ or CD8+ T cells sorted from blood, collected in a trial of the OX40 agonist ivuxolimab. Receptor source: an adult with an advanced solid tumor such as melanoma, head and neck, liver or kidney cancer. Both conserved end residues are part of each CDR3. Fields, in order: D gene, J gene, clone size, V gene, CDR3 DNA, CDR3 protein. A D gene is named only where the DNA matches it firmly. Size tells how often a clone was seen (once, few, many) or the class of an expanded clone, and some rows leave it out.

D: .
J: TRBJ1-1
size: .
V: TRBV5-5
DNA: TGTGCCAGCAGCTTGGTTTACTCTGTCCGGGGAAGGAACACTGAAGCTTTCTTT
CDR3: CASSLVYSVRGRNTEAFF

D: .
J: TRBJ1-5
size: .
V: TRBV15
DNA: TGTGCCACCAGCACCGGACCGAATCAGCCCCAGCATTTT
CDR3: CATSTGPNQPQHF

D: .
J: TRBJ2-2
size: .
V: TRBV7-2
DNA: TGTGCCAGCAGCCCTGGTTATGCCGGGGAGCTGTTTTTT
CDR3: CASSPGYAGELFF

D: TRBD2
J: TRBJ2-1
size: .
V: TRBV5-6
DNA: TGTGCCAGCAGCTTGGCTGGGACAGTGGGACTAGCGGGACTAAATCAGCAGTTCTTC
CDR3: CASSLAGTVGLAGLNQQFF

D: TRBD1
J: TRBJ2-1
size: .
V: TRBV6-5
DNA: TGTGCCAGCAGTTACTCTCCGACAGGGCCCGAGGGTGAGCAGTTCTTC
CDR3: CASSYSPTGPEGEQFF

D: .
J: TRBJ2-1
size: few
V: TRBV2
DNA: TGTGCCAGCAGTGAATCGGCGTGGGGGTTGAAGCAGTTCTTC
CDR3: CASSESAWGLKQFF

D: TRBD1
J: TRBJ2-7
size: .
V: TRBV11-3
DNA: TGTGCCAGCAGCTTCTCTCGGACAGGGGGCGAGCAGTACTTC
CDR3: CASSFSRTGGEQYF

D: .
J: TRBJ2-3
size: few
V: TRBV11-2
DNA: TGTGCCAGCAGCCAGTGGGGGCTATCATCTAGCACAGATACGCAGTATTTT
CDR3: CASSQWGLSSSTDTQYF

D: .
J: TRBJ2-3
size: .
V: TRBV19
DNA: TGTGCCAGTAAGCTTGGGGGTGTCTACAGCACAGATACGCAGTATTTT
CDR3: CASKLGGVYSTDTQYF

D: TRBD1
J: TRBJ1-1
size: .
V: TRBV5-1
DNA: TGCGCCAGCAGCAGCACCACAGGGGGTAACACAGCTTTCTTT
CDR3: CASSSTTGGNTAFF

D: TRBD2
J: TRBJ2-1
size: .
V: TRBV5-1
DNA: TGCGCCAGCAGCTTGGTCCCTGCTAGCGGCTACAATGAGCAGTTCTTC
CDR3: CASSLVPASGYNEQFF

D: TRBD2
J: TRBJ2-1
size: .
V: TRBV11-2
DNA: TGTGCCAGCAGCCTCGGGACTAGCTTGTACAATGAGCAGTTCTTC
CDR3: CASSLGTSLYNEQFF

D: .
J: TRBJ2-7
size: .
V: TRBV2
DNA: TGTGCCAGTTCGGTGGGGGTCTACTACGAGCAGTACTTC
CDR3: CASSVGVYYEQYF

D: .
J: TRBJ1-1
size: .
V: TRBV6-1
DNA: TGTGCCAGCAGTGGCCTCACAGTGCTGAACACTGAAGCTTTCTTT
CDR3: CASSGLTVLNTEAFF

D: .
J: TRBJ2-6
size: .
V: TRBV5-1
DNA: TGCGCCAGCAGCTTGGGGAAGAGCAAGGTTAGCTCTGGGGCCAACGTCCTGACTTTC
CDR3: CASSLGKSKVSSGANVLTF

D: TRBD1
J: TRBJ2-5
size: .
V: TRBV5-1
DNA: TGCGCCAGCAGCGGACAGGGACCGCAAGAGACCCAGTACTTC
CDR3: CASSGQGPQETQYF

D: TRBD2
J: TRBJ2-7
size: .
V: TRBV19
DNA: TGTGCCAGTAGTAGGGAGGGGCAGGGAAGAGCCTACGAGCAGTACTTC
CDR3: CASSREGQGRAYEQYF

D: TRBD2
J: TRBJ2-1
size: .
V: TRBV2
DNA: TGTGCCAGCAGTAACCAGGGACTAGCGGGAGGTTGGCACAATGAGCAGTTCTTC
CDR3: CASSNQGLAGGWHNEQFF

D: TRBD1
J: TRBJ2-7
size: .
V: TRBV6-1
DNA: TGTGCCAGCAGTCCTCGACAGGGGTGGTTCTACGAGCAGTACTTC
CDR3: CASSPRQGWFYEQYF